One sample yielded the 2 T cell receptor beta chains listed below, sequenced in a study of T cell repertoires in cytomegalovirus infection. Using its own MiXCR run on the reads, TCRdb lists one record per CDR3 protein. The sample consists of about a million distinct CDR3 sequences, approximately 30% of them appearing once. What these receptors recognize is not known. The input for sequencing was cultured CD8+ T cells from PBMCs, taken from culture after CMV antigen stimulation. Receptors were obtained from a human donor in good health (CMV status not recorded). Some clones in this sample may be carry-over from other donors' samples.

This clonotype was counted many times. The CDR3 spells CASSPQPGVHQPQHF. The CDR3 DNA reads TGTGCCAGCAGCCCTCAGCCAGGGGTGCATCAGCCCCAGCATTTT. This chain links TRBV28 with TRBJ1-5; maybe TRBD1 (6 bases). Trimming stripped 6 bases from V and 5 bases from J, with 17 bases between. CDR3 size: 15 residues. Germline V CDR1 and CDR2: MDHEN, SYDVKM.

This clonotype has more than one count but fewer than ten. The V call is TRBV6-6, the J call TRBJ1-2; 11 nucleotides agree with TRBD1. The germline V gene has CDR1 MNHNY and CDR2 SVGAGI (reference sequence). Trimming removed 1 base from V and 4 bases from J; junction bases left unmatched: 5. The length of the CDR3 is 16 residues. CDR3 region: CASSYFMGQGVYGYTF. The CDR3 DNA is TGTGCCAGCAGTTACTTTATGGGACAGGGGGTCTATGGCTACACCTTC.